Each of the 14 T cell receptor beta chains below was sequenced from the same sample in a study of blood T cell repertoires in COVID-19. Assay used: immunoSEQ multiplex PCR; TCRdb lists only in-frame clones, some missing. The sample contains fewer than 65,000 clones, around 87% of which appear only once. Sequencing input: peripheral blood. All receptors derive from a man aged 55 to 70 with acute or convalescent COVID-19.

This chain connects TRBV7-2 to TRBJ2-6, with D unclear. The V gene's germline CDR1 is SGHTA and CDR2 FQGNSA. The CDR3 loop spans 14 amino acids. Trimming shortened V by 3 bases and J by 2 bases, and 5 bases separated the two germline ends. CDR3 region: CASSLQAGANVLTF. The CDR3 DNA follows: TGTGCCAGCAGCTTGCAGGCTGGGGCCAACGTCCTGACTTTC.

This rearrangement joins TRBV6-5 to TRBJ2-2; 7 bases are shared with TRBD1. The junction had 4 bases not matched to a gene; V was cut back by 2 bases and J by 4 bases. The V gene's germline CDR1 is MNHEY and CDR2 SVGAGI. The CDR3 is 15 residues long. The CDR3 spells CASSYRTGATGELFF. The CDR3 nucleotides are TGTGCCAGCAGTTACCGAACAGGGGCCACCGGGGAGCTGTTTTTT.

The rearrangement links TRBV5-8 to TRBJ1-1; D uncertain. The germline V gene encodes CDR1 SGHTS and CDR2 YDEGEE. The V gene lost 6 bases and the J gene lost 3 bases, with 12 bases spanning the gap. The CDR3 has 13 amino acids. The CDR3, as DNA: TGTGCCAGCACCCTTTACGGGGACACTGAAGCTTTCTTT. Translated: CASTLYGDTEAFF.

The chain uses TRBV5-1 and TRBJ1-4; 12 bases line up with TRBD1. The ends lost 0 bases at V and 5 bases at J; junction bases unmatched: 5. Germline CDR1 and CDR2: SGHRS and YFSETQ. This CDR3 is 17 amino acids long. CDR3 residues: CASSLAGTGGLNEKLFF. CDR3 coding DNA: TGCGCCAGCAGCTTGGCCGGGACAGGGGGCTTAAATGAAAAACTGTTTTTT.

The chain employs TRBV6-1 and TRBJ1-5; D gene ambiguous. Germline loops: CDR1 MNHNS, CDR2 SASEGT. The CDR3 has 15 residues. Trimming removed 2 bases from V and 0 bases from J, with 8 bases in between. CDR3 sequence reads: CASSELQVSNQPQHF. For the CDR3, the DNA is TGTGCCAGCAGTGAACTCCAGGTTAGCAATCAGCCCCAGCATTTT.

The chain carries TRBV4-2 and TRBJ1-5; weak D call: TRBD1 (5 bases). Trimming cost V 0 bases and J 3 bases, with 12 bases left between them. The CDR3 covers 16 residues. The germline CDR1 and CDR2 sequences are LGHNA and YNFKEQ. CDR3 amino acids: CASSQDQGSNNQPQHF. The CDR3, as DNA: TGTGCCAGCAGCCAAGACCAGGGTTCTAACAATCAGCCCCAGCATTTT.

The CDR3 bases are TGCGCCAGCAGCCAAGTGAAGCGGGGGGGTTCTGGGCAGTTCTTC. Residues: CASSQVKRGGSGQFF. The chain has TRBV4-3 and TRBJ2-1, with TRBD2 identical over 10 bases. The CDR3 loop spans 15 amino acids. V lost 1 base to trimming and J lost 12 bases; unmatched junction nucleotides: 9. The germline gives CDR1 LGHNA, CDR2 YSLEER.

CDR3 loop: CASSVTSGVFSYEQYF. CDR3 DNA sequence: TGTGCCAGCAGCGTAACTAGCGGGGTGTTCTCCTACGAGCAGTACTTC. This chain connects TRBV7-2 to TRBJ2-7, with 10 positions matching TRBD2. CDR3 length: 16 residues. Germline V gene data show CDR1 as SGHTA and CDR2 as FQGNSA. V trimming: 5 bases; J trimming: 0 bases; junction bases outside the gene matches: 7. The complete variable domain, with remaining parts taken from reference TRBV7-2 and TRBJ2-7, reads GAGVSQSPSNKVTEKGKDVELRCDPISGHTALYWYRQSLGQGLEFLIYFQGNSAPDKSGLPSDRFSAERTGGSVSTLTIQRTQQEDSAVYLCASSVTSGVFSYEQYFGPGTRLTVT.

The chain couples TRBV7-2 to TRBJ1-1, with D tentatively TRBD1 (5 bases). The CDR3 runs 14 residues. Per the germline V gene, CDR1 is SGHTA and CDR2 is FQGNSA. Deletions cut 10 bases from V and 6 bases from J, with 21 bases between. The chain's CDR3 is CAISLGGNRAEAFF. The CDR3 DNA reads as TGTGCCATAAGCTTGGGGGGGAATAGGGCTGAAGCTTTCTTT. Full variable domain (remainder filled in from reference TRBV7-2 and TRBJ1-1): GAGVSQSPSNKVTEKGKDVELRCDPISGHTALYWYRQSLGQGLEFLIYFQGNSAPDKSGLPSDRFSAERTGGSVSTLTIQRTQQEDSAVYLCAISLGGNRAEAFFGQGTRLTVV.

This chain links TRBV2 with TRBJ2-7; D is perhaps TRBD2 (5 bases). CDR3 length equals 13 residues. Germline V CDR1 and CDR2: SNHLY, FYNNEI. Trimming removed 8 bases at V and 1 base at J, with 12 bases between. The CDR3 loop is CASYSEVSYEQYF. CDR3 nucleotide sequence: TGTGCCAGCTACTCGGAGGTTTCCTACGAGCAGTACTTC.

This sequence joins TRBV10-3 and TRBJ2-1; 7 bases agree with TRBD2. This CDR3 is built from 13 residues. The germline gives CDR1 ENHRY, CDR2 SYGVKD. J lost 4 bases, V lost 5 bases, and 2 bases had no gene match. The CDR3 nucleotides read TGTGCCATCAGTCTAGCGGAGTACAATGAGCAGTTCTTC. Amino acid sequence: CAISLAEYNEQFF.

The rearrangement uses TRBV2 and TRBJ1-2; D might be TRBD1 (6 bases). Per germline, CDR1 SNHLY and CDR2 FYNNEI. V was clipped by 6 bases and J by 6 bases, with 20 bases between them. The CDR3 covers 15 residues. The CDR3 is CASSTAGQRSDGYTF. The DNA for the CDR3 is TGTGCCAGCAGCACCGCCGGACAGCGGTCAGATGGCTACACCTTC.

CDR3 sequence (DNA): TGTGCCAGCAGCGCGGGACAGGGCCCCGCAGAGGAGCAGTTCTTC. Its protein is CASSAGQGPAEEQFF. V and J are TRBV25-1 and TRBJ2-1; TRBD1 matches at 9 bases. This CDR3 is 15 amino acids long. The ends lost 6 bases at V and 10 bases at J; junction bases unmatched: 13. Germline V gene data show CDR1 as MGHDK and CDR2 as SYGVNS.

Only a few counts were recorded for this clone. V is TRBV19 and J is TRBJ2-1; TRBD1 aligns across 11 bases. V gave up 7 bases and J gave up 7 bases; unmatched junction bases: 6. Germline loops: CDR1 LNHDA, CDR2 SQIVND (reference sequence). The CDR3 is 14 amino acids. The CDR3: CASIGQGAWNEQFF. CDR3 nucleotide sequence: TGTGCCAGTATAGGACAGGGGGCATGGAATGAGCAGTTCTTC.